The next 31 T cell receptor beta chains were all read from a single sample in a study of T cells in Graves' hyperthyroidism and ophthalmopathy. It was RNA transcripts that yielded the amplified TCR beta CDR3 regions. The HTBI primer set was used in a first-round RT-PCR of the TCR CDR3. TCRdb re-called the multiplex PCR reads through MiXCR, storing one row per CDR3 protein. The table has about 720,000 distinct CDR3 sequences, roughly a sixth seen once. The sample taken for sequencing was blood. The origin of the receptors is a woman in her 50s with Graves' hyperthyroidism that later progressed to Graves' ophthalmopathy.

The chain carries TRBV6-9 and TRBJ1-3, with TRBD1 identical over 7 bases. Germline V CDR1 and CDR2: MNHGY, SVAAGI. The V and J ends lost 2 bases and 4 bases, in that order; junction bases with no gene match: 5. The CDR3 loop spans 15 amino acids. The DNA of the CDR3 is TGTGCCAGCAGTTATAAACAGGGGCTAGGAAACACCATATATTTT. Protein sequence: CASSYKQGLGNTIYF.

The chain has TRBV20-1 and TRBJ1-6; D gene uncertain. CDR1 is DFQATT and CDR2 is SNEGSKA in the germline V gene (reference sequence). V lost 3 bases, J lost 8 bases, and 14 bases lay in between. CDR3 length: 14 residues. CDR3: CSASRDPRDSPLHF. CDR3 DNA sequence: TGCAGTGCTAGCCGGGATCCACGGGATTCACCCCTCCACTTT.

The rearrangement uses TRBV9 and TRBJ1-4; 7 nucleotides line up with TRBD1. This CDR3 has 15 residues. Germline V gives CDR1 SGDLS, CDR2 YYNGEE. The V gene end was trimmed by 3 bases and the J gene end by 7 bases; junction bases not matched to a gene: 9. This chain's CDR3 is CASSGQGGVSEKLFF. As DNA, the CDR3 is TGTGCCAGCAGCGGACAGGGAGGAGTAAGTGAAAAACTGTTTTTT. The full variable domain, with the rest looked up from reference TRBV9 and TRBJ1-4, is DSGVTQTPKHLITATGQRVTLRCSPRSGDLSVYWYQQSLDQGLQFLIQYYNGEERAKGNILERFSAQQFPDLHSELNLSSLELGDSALYFCASSGQGGVSEKLFFGSGTQLSVL.

This clonotype was picked up many times. V and J are TRBV11-2 and TRBJ2-7; the match to TRBD1 covers 9 bases. Germline V gene data show CDR1 as SGHAT and CDR2 as FQNNGV. The CDR3 has 15 amino acids. V dropped 1 base and J dropped 2; count of bases not matched to a gene: 3. CDR3 sequence reads: CASSLVGQGTYEQYF. The DNA for the CDR3 is TGTGCCAGCAGCTTAGTGGGACAGGGTACCTACGAGCAGTACTTC.

This clonotype was observed at least ten times. V and J are TRBV11-2 and TRBJ2-2; weak D call: TRBD2 (5 bases). The CDR3 runs 17 residues. Trimming pared 1 base from V and 6 bases from J, leaving 18 bases between. CDR1 is SGHAT, CDR2 FQNNGV, per germline. The CDR3 nucleotides are TGTGCCAGCAGCTTAGTCCATTTCGGGGAAGGCGCCGGGGAGCTGTTTTTT. This translates into CASSLVHFGEGAGELFF.

This clonotype was recorded many times. The V gene is TRBV11-1, the J gene TRBJ1-5; perhaps TRBD1 as D (6 bases). Germline V CDR1 and CDR2: SGHAT, FQDESV (reference sequence). The CDR3 consists of 15 residues. The V end was cut by 1 base, the J end by 4 bases, with 11 bases between. CDR3 coding DNA: TGTGCCAGCAGCTTAGACGGGACAATGAATCAGCCCCAGCATTTT. Translation: CASSLDGTMNQPQHF.

This clonotype was found many times. The chain has TRBV12-3 or TRBV12-4 and TRBJ1-4; D is perhaps TRBD1 (5 bases). This CDR3 comprises 15 residues. The ends were cut back, 5 bases at V and 0 bases at J, with 10 bases in the middle. The CDR3 is CASSDTGATNEKLFF. The CDR3 DNA reads as TGTGCCAGCAGTGACACAGGAGCAACTAATGAAAAACTGTTTTTT.

This clonotype was seen ten or more times. The chain combines TRBV2 with TRBJ2-4, with TRBD1 matching over 9 bases. Germline-derived CDR1 and CDR2 are SNHLY and FYNNEI. V shed 6 bases, J shed 9 bases, and the junction held 9 bases outside the gene matches. The CDR3 runs to 14 residues. The CDR3 loop is CASRDRDREPIQYF. The CDR3 DNA sequence: TGTGCCAGCAGGGACCGGGACAGGGAACCCATTCAGTACTTC.

This clonotype occurred a few times. The CDR3 sequence: CASSPGGESYEQYF. In DNA form, the CDR3 reads TGTGCCAGCAGCCCCGGGGGGGAGTCCTACGAGCAGTACTTC. The V and J genes are TRBV3-1 and TRBJ2-7, with TRBD2 matching over 8 bases. V dropped 4 bases and J dropped 1; count of bases not matched to a gene: 3. Germline CDR1 and CDR2: LGHDT and YNNKEL (reference sequence). CDR3 length equals 14 residues.

In this sample, this clonotype turned up a few times. The V gene is TRBV29-1, the J gene TRBJ2-3, with D possibly matching TRBD2 (5 bases). The CDR3 has 13 residues. The germline V and J ends were trimmed by 3 bases and 6 bases, with 13 bases remaining between them. CDR1 and CDR2 from the germline V gene are SQVTM and ANQGSEA. In DNA, the CDR3 is TGCAGCGTTGACTACGGGGAAAAGGATACGCAGTATTTT. This codes for CSVDYGEKDTQYF.

This clonotype was observed a few times. This chain joins TRBV2 and TRBJ2-3, with no clear D. V was pared by 6 bases and J by 0 bases, with 10 bases between. This CDR3 spans 14 amino acids. Germline CDR1 is SNHLY and CDR2 is FYNNEI. CDR3 region: CASRGWTSTDTQYF. The CDR3 bases are TGTGCCAGCAGGGGTTGGACCAGCACAGATACGCAGTATTTT.

The sample holds many counts of this clonotype. The chain combines TRBV11-2 with TRBJ2-7; D is undetermined. The CDR3 spans 12 residues. The V gene lost 3 bases and the J gene lost 2 bases, with 5 bases spanning the gap. Germline CDR1 and CDR2: SGHAT and FQNNGV. The CDR3 nucleotides are TGTGCCAGCAGCTTCCCCCCCTACGAGCAGTACTTC. It yields the protein CASSFPPYEQYF.

This chain connects TRBV6-1 to TRBJ1-2; 7 nucleotides match TRBD1. Germline V lookup: CDR1 MNHNS, CDR2 SASEGT. The CDR3 consists of 14 residues. V trimming: 9 bases; J trimming: 2 bases; junction bases outside the gene matches: 9. CDR3 DNA: TGTGCCAGTTATAGCGGGACAGCAAACTATGGCTACACCTTC. Its translation is CASYSGTANYGYTF.

The chain combines TRBV29-1 with TRBJ1-4, with a tentative D call TRBD1 (5 bases). The CDR3 totals 16 residues. The germline V and J ends were trimmed by 0 bases and 8 bases, with 19 bases remaining between them. Per germline, CDR1 SQVTM and CDR2 ANQGSEA. CDR3 in amino acids: CSVEDPHETEGEKLFF. The DNA for the CDR3 is TGCAGCGTTGAAGATCCGCACGAGACAGAAGGGGAAAAACTGTTTTTT.

As to this clonotype: This is likely a read error, given that the CDR3 carries no conserved phenylalanine or tryptophan at its end. This chain uses TRBV6-1 with TRBJ1-5, with a weak D call TRBD1 (6 bases). Trimming removed 3 bases at V and 4 bases at J, with 16 bases between. Germline V lookup: CDR1 MNHNS, CDR2 SASEGT. This CDR3 contains 16 residues. The CDR3 nucleotides are TGTGCCAGCAGTGACGAACCTCAGGGGTGGAATCAGCCCCAGCATCTT. As protein: CASSDEPQGWNQPQHL.

This clonotype was observed at least ten times. The rearrangement joins TRBV2 to TRBJ1-1; D is uncertain. The V gene lost 7 bases and the J gene lost 1 base, with 10 bases spanning the gap. The CDR3 is 13 amino acids. Per the germline V gene, CDR1 is SNHLY and CDR2 is FYNNEI. The CDR3 bases are TGTGCCAGCATCGGGTGGGGGAACACTGAAGCTTTCTTT. Residues: CASIGWGNTEAFF.

This clonotype was seen just once. V usage is TRBV7-9 and J usage is TRBJ2-7; D unclear. Germline CDR1 and CDR2: SEHNR and FQNEAQ (reference sequence). Deletions cut 5 bases from V and 4 bases from J, with 12 bases between. CDR3 length: 13 residues. The CDR3 nucleotides read TGTGCCAGCAGCCCTAGTTCTCCGTACGAGCAGTACTTC. Its translation: CASSPSSPYEQYF.

This clonotype was observed many times. The chain couples TRBV29-1 to TRBJ2-3; TRBD1 might be the D (6 bases). Germline assignment: CDR1 SQVTM and CDR2 ANQGSEA. V was cut by 5 bases and J by 0 bases, with 12 bases left in between. The CDR3 runs 14 residues. The CDR3 DNA reads TGCAGCGTTACCAGGCAGGGGAGCACAGATACGCAGTATTTT. It specifies CSVTRQGSTDTQYF.

The rearrangement joins TRBV10-3 to TRBJ2-7; 11 nucleotides line up with TRBD1. The CDR3 has 14 amino acids. Losses at the gene ends were 5 bases for V and 4 bases for J; bases not matched to a gene: 4. CDR1 and CDR2 (germline): ENHRY, SYGVKD. Here the CDR3 reads CAISRGQGDYEQYF. The CDR3 DNA is TGTGCCATCAGTAGGGGACAGGGGGATTACGAGCAGTACTTC.

The table lists this clonotype with a few counts. This chain joins TRBV25-1 and TRBJ2-3; a possible D gene is TRBD1 (5 bases). This CDR3 has 13 amino acids. CDR1 MGHDK and CDR2 SYGVNS come from the germline V gene. V gave up 7 bases and J gave up 3 bases, with 11 bases separating them. This CDR3 reads CASTTPGTDTQYF. CDR3 nucleotide sequence: TGTGCCAGCACCACCCCAGGGACAGATACGCAGTATTTT.

V gene TRBV9 combines with J gene TRBJ1-6; no firm D call. This CDR3 has 14 amino acids. Trimming stripped 4 bases from V and 12 bases from J, with 17 bases between. In germline, CDR1 is SGDLS, CDR2 YYNGEE. The CDR3 DNA reads as TGTGCCAGCAGCTATGACATAGGAGAAAGACCCCTCCACTTT. Protein product: CASSYDIGERPLHF.

The chain is built from TRBV19 and TRBJ1-5; 7 bases are shared with TRBD1. The J segment lost 2 bases and the V segment lost 4 bases, leaving 2 bases of the junction unmatched. Germline V gene sequence: CDR1 LNHDA, CDR2 SQIVND (reference sequence). This CDR3 region has 14 residues. DNA of the CDR3: TGTGCCAGTAGTAAAGGACAGGGCAATCAGCCCCAGCATTTT. This gives the protein CASSKGQGNQPQHF.

This clonotype came up many times. This chain links TRBV7-2 with TRBJ1-1; D ambiguous. The CDR3 runs to 15 residues. V was cut by 4 bases and J by 1 base, with 13 bases left in between. Germline V lookup: CDR1 SGHTA, CDR2 FQGNSA. CDR3 in amino acids: CASSSPGPRNTEAFF. The CDR3 DNA is TGTGCCAGCAGCTCCCCGGGCCCTAGGAACACTGAAGCTTTCTTT.

The V and J genes are TRBV10-3 and TRBJ1-2; D might be TRBD1 (6 bases). Germline V gene sequence: CDR1 ENHRY, CDR2 SYGVKD. The CDR3 totals 15 residues. Between the trimmed V and J ends, which lost 6 bases and 7 bases, there was a span of 21 bases. CDR3 sequence: CAIREVAGASLGYTF. In DNA, the CDR3 is TGTGCCATCAGGGAGGTCGCAGGGGCGAGTCTTGGCTACACCTTC.

The V call is TRBV15, the J call TRBJ2-3; no clear D gene. The CDR3 has 12 residues. Germline V gene sequence: CDR1 LNHNV, CDR2 YYDKDF (reference sequence). Trimming stripped 11 bases from V and 2 bases from J, with 11 bases between. DNA of the CDR3: TGTGCCGTACTTGGCTACACAGATACGCAGTATTTT. Translation: CAVLGYTDTQYF.

The chain employs TRBV12-3 or TRBV12-4 and TRBJ1-3; the D is unclear. The V end was cut by 4 bases, the J end by 1 base, with 14 bases between. The CDR3 has 16 residues. In DNA, the CDR3 is TGTGCCAGCAGTTGGGCAACTCGTCGGTCTGGAAACACCATATATTTT. It encodes CASSWATRRSGNTIYF.

This clonotype appeared a few times. J is TRBJ2-7 and V is TRBV10-3; 8 bases map to TRBD2. CDR3 size: 16 residues. CDR1 ENHRY and CDR2 SYGVKD come from the germline V gene. V was clipped by 0 bases and J by 5 bases; unmatched bases: 9. The CDR3 DNA is TGTGCCATCAGTGAGTCTCCCCCAGCGGGGGTTAACGAGCAGTACTTC. As protein: CAISESPPAGVNEQYF.

This clonotype has more than one count but fewer than ten. V usage is TRBV6-1 and J usage is TRBJ1-1; D may be TRBD1 (6 bases). CDR3 length: 16 amino acids. Trimming took off 2 bases at V and 4 bases at J, with 17 bases between the two ends. Germline CDR1 is MNHNS and CDR2 is SASEGT. CDR3 sequence (DNA): TGTGCCAGCAGTGAACGGGGGAGGGGGTTGAGCACTGAAGCTTTCTTT. Translating gives CASSERGRGLSTEAFF.

This clonotype was detected only a few times. The V call is TRBV12-3 or TRBV12-4, the J call TRBJ1-2; 7 nucleotides agree with TRBD1. This CDR3 has 17 amino acids. Losses at the gene ends were 4 bases for V and 5 bases for J; bases not matched to a gene: 16. CDR3 sequence reads: CASSSKGGGPPAYGYTF. CDR3 sequence (DNA): TGTGCCAGCAGTTCCAAAGGGGGCGGGCCCCCAGCGTATGGCTACACCTTC.

This clonotype showed up many times. The chain combines TRBV6-2 or TRBV6-3 with TRBJ2-3, with D perhaps TRBD2 (6 bases). The ends were cut back, 2 bases at V and 3 bases at J, with 12 bases in the middle. The CDR3 consists of 15 residues. Germline V gives CDR1 MNHEY, CDR2 SVGEGT. The CDR3 DNA is TGTGCCAGCAGTTACGGGCTAGCGAGAACAGATACGCAGTATTTT. Translating gives CASSYGLARTDTQYF.

This clonotype showed up many times. The rearrangement joins TRBV10-3 to TRBJ1-1, with D possibly being TRBD1 (5 bases). CDR1 and CDR2 (germline): ENHRY, SYGVKD. The CDR3 has 15 residues. Trimming took 2 bases from V and 0 from J, leaving 10 bases between them. The CDR3 reads CAISEGGNLNTEAFF. The CDR3 DNA follows: TGTGCCATCAGTGAGGGGGGGAACCTGAACACTGAAGCTTTCTTT.